This entry is about one TCR beta chain. The target antigen is unknown. Donors showed nominal health when sampled, although they likely had unrecorded immune exposures. These data come from a study of cytomegalovirus exposure and HLA in healthy donors. Primers for the PCR totalled 60 Vbeta and 13 Jbeta. Clones were read by immunoSEQ multiplex PCR, and TCRdb kept only the in-frame ones, dropping some. The sample shows around 170,000 clones, 65% to 85% of them seen only once. Germline CDR1 is MNHNY and CDR2 is SVGAGI (reference sequence). The CDR3 length is 15 residues. Trimming removed 10 bases from V and 0 bases from J, with 18 bases in between. The study's findings and limits: About 87% or about 30% of the time was how often most TCR beta V segments were productive, according to an earlier analysis. It was reportedly the case that the classifier diagnosed cytomegalovirus status with high specificity and sensitivity. In a later analysis, across HLA loci, associated TCR counts were highest for DRB1, lowest for HLA-C.

This receptor was taken from a woman younger than 35 in good health and CMV-seronegative. The sequencing sample was made of PBMCs. The gene calls are TRBV6-6 and TRBJ1-2; D is possibly TRBD1 (6 bases). CDR3 nucleotide sequence: TGTGCCACCAGGCCCCGGACAGTCGCTAACTATGGCTACACCTTC. Encoded protein: CATRPRTVANYGYTF.